These 3 T cell receptor beta chains were sequenced from one sample in a study of T cell repertoires and HLA-DP antigens. Repertoires were generated with immunoSEQ multiplex PCR, while TCRdb's copy carries only in-frame clones and drops some. The top ten clones hold about 0.27% of a sample with roughly 120,000 clones, 90% to 95% of them seen once. For these TCRs, the target antigens are not known. Specimen: CD4+ T cells from PBMCs. All receptors come from a woman aged 18-29 years in good health and CMV-seronegative.

The chain links TRBV5-4 to TRBJ2-1; weak D call: TRBD1 (5 bases). V dropped 4 bases and J dropped 0 bases, with 11 bases sitting between them. The CDR3 has 15 amino acids. Germline assignment: CDR1 SGHNT and CDR2 YYREEE (reference sequence). This chain's CDR3 is CASSPRQSSYNEQFF. The CDR3 DNA reads as TGTGCCAGCAGCCCCCGACAGAGCTCCTACAATGAGCAGTTCTTC.

This clone was detected only a few times. The chain employs TRBV5-1 and TRBJ1-2, with TRBD1 as a possible D gene (6 bases). The CDR3 has 15 residues. The germline CDR1 and CDR2 sequences are SGHRS and YFSETQ. Trimming removed 0 bases at V and 8 bases at J, with 17 bases between. The CDR3 sequence is CASSLDPAGGGGYTF. CDR3 bases: TGCGCCAGCAGCTTGGACCCCGCTGGGGGCGGAGGCTACACCTTC.

This chain links TRBV7-3 with TRBJ2-2, with 7 bases aligning to TRBD1. The trim removed 4 bases at V and 0 bases at J, leaving 11 bases unmatched. This CDR3 spans 18 amino acids. The V gene's germline CDR1 is SGHTA and CDR2 FQGTGA. CDR3 residues: CASSYSPTGQSNTGELFF. The DNA for the CDR3 is TGTGCCAGCAGCTACTCCCCGACGGGACAGTCGAACACCGGGGAGCTGTTTTTT.